This TCR beta chain was recovered during a study of CD8 T cells in ankylosing spondylitis. In TCRdb, the 5' RACE reads were re-called with MiXCR into one record per CDR3 protein. The sample has some 150,000 distinct CDR3 sequences, about 42% seen once; the top ten hold about 16%. Germline V gene sequence: CDR1 SQVTM, CDR2 ANQGSEA. The CDR3 has 14 amino acids. V dropped 8 bases and J dropped 0 bases, with 14 bases sitting between them. V is TRBV29-1 and J is TRBJ1-5; D is possibly TRBD1 (5 bases). Sequencing input: synovial fluid, either unsorted or a sorted T cell fraction (not recorded which). The TCR sequence derives from a male donor with ankylosing spondylitis. CDR3 loop: CSPGGGDSNQPQHF. For the CDR3, the DNA is TGCAGCCCGGGGGGTGGGGATAGCAATCAGCCCCAGCATTTT.